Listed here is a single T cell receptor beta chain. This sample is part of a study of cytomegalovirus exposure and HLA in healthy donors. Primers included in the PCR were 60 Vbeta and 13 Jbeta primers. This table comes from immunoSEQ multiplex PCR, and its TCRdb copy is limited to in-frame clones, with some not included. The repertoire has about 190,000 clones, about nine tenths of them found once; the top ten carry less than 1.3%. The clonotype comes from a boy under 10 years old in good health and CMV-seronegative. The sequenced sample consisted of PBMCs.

Written as DNA, the CDR3 is TGTGCCAGCAGCTCGTACGCGGACAGGGGGAATTCACCCCTCCACTTT. Translating gives CASSSYADRGNSPLHF. The genes are TRBV7-9 and TRBJ1-6; TRBD1 matches at 10 bases. V gave up 4 bases and J gave up 7 bases; unmatched junction bases: 7. CDR1 and CDR2 (germline): SEHNR, FQNEAQ (reference sequence). The CDR3 contains 16 residues. The variable domain in full, completed from reference TRBV7-9 and TRBJ1-6, reads DTGVSQNPRHKITKRGQNVTFRCDPISEHNRLYWYRQTLGQGPEFLTYFQNEAQLEKSRLLSDRFSAERPKGSFSTLEIQRTEQGDSAMYLCASSSYADRGNSPLHFGNGTRLTVT.